This is a list of T cell receptor beta chains from one sample in a study of beta chain features in type 1 diabetes. Using immunoSEQ multiplex PCR, the repertoire was profiled, and TCRdb retains in-frame clones only, with some absent. Seen here are 25,000 or so clones, 60% to 75% observed once, and the top ten hold about 2.2%. The specimen was Tregs from blood. The source of these receptors is a woman aged 40-49 years in good health. Both conserved end residues are part of each CDR3. A D gene is named only where the DNA matches it firmly. Clone size, where shown, is once, few, many, or a class for clones that have expanded.

CDR3: CASSRGGLTYEQYF; DNA: TGTGCCAGCAGCCGCGGCGGGCTCACCTACGAGCAGTACTTC; size: few; D: NA; V: TRBV14; J: TRBJ2-7
CDR3: CASSPTRTSGVPDTQYF; DNA: TGCGCCAGCAGCCCCACACGGACTAGCGGGGTCCCAGATACGCAGTATTTT; size: NA; D: TRBD2; V: TRBV5-1; J: TRBJ2-3
CDR3: CASSSAGFYNEQFF; DNA: TGTGCCAGCAGCTCCGCCGGGTTTTACAATGAGCAGTTCTTC; size: few; D: NA; V: TRBV7-2; J: TRBJ2-1
CDR3: CASSATSGLNTGELFF; DNA: TGTGCCAGCAGCGCGACTAGCGGGCTGAACACCGGGGAGCTGTTTTTT; size: medium-sized; D: TRBD2; V: TRBV5-4; J: TRBJ2-2
CDR3: CASSPGAGYGYTF; DNA: TGCGCCAGCAGCCCAGGGGCTGGGTATGGCTACACCTTC; size: NA; D: NA; V: TRBV5-1; J: TRBJ1-2
CDR3: CASSARGEWSYEQYF; DNA: TGTGCCAGCAGCGCCAGGGGTGAGTGGTCCTACGAGCAGTACTTC; size: NA; D: NA; V: TRBV5-5; J: TRBJ2-7
CDR3: CASSLSYEQYF; DNA: TGTGCCAGCAGCCTATCCTACGAGCAGTACTTC; size: NA; D: NA; V: TRBV7-8; J: TRBJ2-7
CDR3: CASSLVGAETQYF; DNA: TGTGCCAGCAGCTTAGTGGGGGCAGAGACCCAGTACTTC; size: NA; D: NA; V: TRBV7-6; J: TRBJ2-5
CDR3: CASSPGQGATQYF; DNA: TGTGCCAGCAGCCCTGGACAGGGCGCTACGCAGTATTTT; size: few; D: TRBD1; V: TRBV7-2; J: TRBJ2-3
CDR3: CASSRPGWGGNQPQHF; DNA: TGTGCCAGCAGCCGCCCGGGGTGGGGGGGCAATCAGCCCCAGCATTTT; size: few; D: NA; V: TRBV7-2; J: TRBJ1-5
CDR3: CASSLGLGTGGTGELFF; DNA: TGCGCCAGCAGCTTGGGACTCGGGACAGGGGGAACCGGGGAGCTGTTTTTT; size: NA; D: TRBD1; V: TRBV5-1; J: TRBJ2-2
CDR3: CASSASGGEYGYTF; DNA: TGTGCCAGCTCAGCCTCCGGCGGCGAGTATGGCTACACCTTC; size: NA; D: NA; V: TRBV18; J: TRBJ1-2
CDR3: CASRQGTSGGAREQFF; DNA: TGTGCCAGCAGACAAGGGACTAGCGGGGGGGCCAGGGAGCAGTTCTTC; size: few; D: TRBD2; V: TRBV7-6; J: TRBJ2-1
CDR3: CSVDPTGWNTEAFF; DNA: TGCAGCGTTGATCCCACAGGTTGGAACACTGAAGCTTTCTTT; size: NA; D: NA; V: TRBV29-1; J: TRBJ1-1
CDR3: CASSPGQSLLQPQHF; DNA: TGTGCCAGCAGCCCGGGACAGTCCCTGCTTCAGCCCCAGCATTTT; size: NA; D: TRBD1; V: TRBV28; J: TRBJ1-5
CDR3: CASGLSGQGGTEAFF; DNA: TGTGCTAGTGGTTTGTCCGGGCAGGGGGGAACTGAAGCTTTCTTT; size: NA; D: TRBD1; V: TRBV12-5; J: TRBJ1-1
CDR3: CASSSGTGTNEKLFF; DNA: TGTGCCAGCAGCTCCGGGACAGGGACTAATGAAAAACTGTTTTTT; size: NA; D: TRBD1; V: TRBV7-9; J: TRBJ1-4
CDR3: CASSDRGPLFF; DNA: TGTGCCAGCAGCGACAGGGGGCCGCTGTTTTTT; size: NA; D: TRBD1; V: TRBV27; J: TRBJ2-2
CDR3: CASSPYGGGNSPLHF; DNA: TGTGCCAGCAGCCCGTATGGCGGGGGTAATTCACCCCTCCACTTT; size: NA; D: NA; V: TRBV7-9; J: TRBJ1-6
CDR3: CASSPLLGGKDYGYTF; DNA: TGTGCCAGCAGTCCCCTCCTAGGAGGGAAGGACTATGGCTACACCTTC; size: NA; D: NA; V: TRBV27; J: TRBJ1-2
CDR3: CASSPVTASVTQYF; DNA: TGTGCCAGCTCACCTGTGACAGCCTCAGTGACCCAGTACTTC; size: NA; D: NA; V: TRBV18; J: TRBJ2-5
CDR3: CASSLGGSRETQYF; DNA: TGTGCCAGCAGCTTAGGAGGTAGTAGGGAGACCCAGTACTTC; size: NA; D: NA; V: TRBV7-2; J: TRBJ2-5
CDR3: CASSSPQGYKPYEQYF; DNA: TGTGCCAGCAGTTCGCCCCAGGGGTATAAACCCTACGAGCAGTACTTC; size: NA; D: NA; V: TRBV27; J: TRBJ2-7
CDR3: CASSLRQGVLVDEAFF; DNA: TGTGCCAGCAGCTTAAGACAGGGGGTTTTGGTTGATGAAGCTTTCTTT; size: NA; D: TRBD1; V: TRBV7-9; J: TRBJ1-1
CDR3: CASSQAPRGGVGPNEQYF; DNA: TGTGCCAGCAGCCAGGCTCCTAGGGGGGGCGTTGGTCCCAACGAGCAGTACTTC; size: NA; D: NA; V: TRBV4-2; J: TRBJ2-7
CDR3: CASGTYGGGLETQYF; DNA: TGCGCCAGCGGTACCTATGGCGGGGGCCTAGAGACCCAGTACTTC; size: once; D: NA; V: TRBV5-1; J: TRBJ2-5
CDR3: CASSYSNEDTQYF; DNA: TGTGCCAGCAGTTACTCGAACGAGGATACGCAGTATTTT; size: NA; D: NA; V: TRBV6-5; J: TRBJ2-3
CDR3: CASSLALGRGNTEAFF; DNA: TGTGCCAGCAGCTTGGCCCTTGGCAGGGGTAACACTGAAGCTTTCTTT; size: NA; D: NA; V: TRBV5-4; J: TRBJ1-1
CDR3: CASGRTGGYEQYF; DNA: TGTGCCAGCGGAAGGACAGGGGGCTACGAGCAGTACTTC; size: NA; D: TRBD1; V: TRBV7-8; J: TRBJ2-7
CDR3: CASSPAQGVGSGEQYF; DNA: TGTGCCAGCAGCCCCGCACAGGGAGTTGGGTCTGGAGAGCAGTACTTC; size: once; D: NA; V: TRBV6-6; J: TRBJ2-5
CDR3: CANSLTGSTEAFF; DNA: TGTGCCAACAGCTTGACGGGGAGCACTGAAGCTTTCTTT; size: NA; D: NA; V: TRBV7-2; J: TRBJ1-1
CDR3: CASGSYEQYF; DNA: TGTGCCAGCGGGAGCTACGAGCAGTACTTC; size: NA; D: NA; V: TRBV6-1; J: TRBJ2-7
CDR3: CASSPPGETGQPQHF; DNA: TGTGCCAGCAGCCCCCCCGGGGAGACGGGTCAGCCCCAGCATTTT; size: NA; D: NA; V: TRBV6-6; J: TRBJ1-5
CDR3: CASSKKGPGLAADTQYF; DNA: TGTGCCAGTAGTAAAAAGGGTCCGGGACTAGCTGCAGATACGCAGTATTTT; size: NA; D: TRBD2; V: TRBV19; J: TRBJ2-3
CDR3: CASSLGVGLAGTDTQYF; DNA: TGTGCCAGCAGCTTAGGCGTCGGACTAGCGGGCACAGATACGCAGTATTTT; size: few; D: TRBD2; V: TRBV7-2; J: TRBJ2-3
CDR3: CASSKSGTEAFF; DNA: TGTGCCAGCAGCAAATCCGGGACTGAAGCTTTCTTT; size: NA; D: NA; V: TRBV6-6; J: TRBJ1-1
CDR3: CASSESQPRNEQYF; DNA: TGTGCCAGCAGTGAGTCCCAGCCCAGGAACGAGCAGTACTTC; size: NA; D: NA; V: TRBV25-1; J: TRBJ2-7
CDR3: CASSTTTGPAGEQFF; DNA: TGCGCCAGCAGCACCACGACGGGCCCTGCGGGTGAGCAGTTCTTC; size: NA; D: NA; V: TRBV5-1; J: TRBJ2-1
CDR3: CASSPRGSGSARGEQYF; DNA: TGTGCCAGCAGCCCTCGGGGGAGTGGGTCAGCTCGGGGCGAGCAGTACTTC; size: few; D: NA; V: TRBV7-2; J: TRBJ2-7
CDR3: CASSLGAASYEQYF; DNA: TGCGCCAGCAGCTTGGGGGCAGCCTCCTACGAGCAGTACTTC; size: NA; D: NA; V: TRBV5-1; J: TRBJ2-7
CDR3: CASTAREGPGPYGYTF; DNA: TGTGCCAGCACCGCTCGCGAGGGCCCTGGTCCCTATGGCTACACCTTC; size: NA; D: NA; V: TRBV7-8; J: TRBJ1-2
CDR3: CASSLEPPGPHRWLDTGELFF; DNA: TGCGCCAGCAGCTTGGAACCTCCCGGGCCGCACAGGTGGTTGGACACCGGGGAGCTGTTTTTT; size: NA; D: NA; V: TRBV5-1; J: TRBJ2-2
CDR3: CASSFGGEQYF; DNA: TGTGCCAGCAGCTTCGGGGGGGAGCAGTACTTC; size: NA; D: TRBD2; V: TRBV11-2; J: TRBJ2-7
CDR3: CASSGLGQGSYGYTF; DNA: TGTGCCAGCTCAGGTTTGGGCCAGGGGAGCTATGGCTACACCTTC; size: once; D: NA; V: TRBV18; J: TRBJ1-2
CDR3: CASSKGPGGGGELFF; DNA: TGTGCCAGCAGCAAAGGGCCAGGGGGCGGCGGGGAGCTGTTTTTT; size: NA; D: NA; V: TRBV21-1; J: TRBJ2-2
CDR3: CASSLWDRANTEAFF; DNA: TGTGCCAGCAGCTTATGGGACAGGGCGAACACTGAAGCTTTCTTT; size: NA; D: TRBD1; V: TRBV7-2; J: TRBJ1-1
CDR3: CASSYMRVEVPYEQYF; DNA: TGTGCCAGCAGTTACATGAGGGTCGAGGTCCCCTACGAGCAGTACTTC; size: NA; D: NA; V: TRBV6-5; J: TRBJ2-7
CDR3: CASSPRDRNTEAFF; DNA: TGTGCCAGTAGTCCCCGGGACAGAAACACTGAAGCTTTCTTT; size: NA; D: TRBD1; V: TRBV19; J: TRBJ1-1
CDR3: CASSFTSGEGDTQYF; DNA: TGTGCCAGCAGCTTCACTAGCGGGGAGGGGGATACGCAGTATTTT; size: NA; D: TRBD2; V: TRBV2; J: TRBJ2-3
CDR3: CSVQQNSGNTIYF; DNA: TGCAGCGTCCAACAGAACTCTGGAAACACCATATATTTT; size: NA; D: NA; V: TRBV29-1; J: TRBJ1-3
CDR3: CASSYSWDTNYGYTF; DNA: TGTGCCAGCAGTTACTCCTGGGACACCAACTATGGCTACACCTTC; size: few; D: NA; V: TRBV6-5; J: TRBJ1-2
CDR3: CASSFEAGARVYEQYF; DNA: TGCGCCAGCAGCTTTGAGGCGGGGGCCCGAGTTTACGAGCAGTACTTC; size: NA; D: NA; V: TRBV5-1; J: TRBJ2-7